This is a list of T cell receptor beta chains from one sample in a study of blood T cell repertoires in COVID-19. Only in-frame clones appear in the TCRdb table, and some are missing; sequencing was by immunoSEQ multiplex PCR. The sample yields 380,000 or so clones, 80% to 90% seen once. Source material: peripheral blood. The receptor set was obtained from a woman in her sixties with COVID-19, enrolled during active disease. Each CDR3 is given with its conserved first and last residue. D genes are given only for firm matches. A clone size is listed for some rows: how often the clone was seen (once, few, many), or a class if it is expanded.

J,size,D,V,DNA,CDR3
TRBJ2-5,once,TRBD1,TRBV13,TGTGCCAGCAGCCCAGCAGGGACAGCGACGGAAGAGACCCAGTACTTC,CASSPAGTATEETQYF
TRBJ2-2,few,NA,TRBV12-3/TRBV12-4,TGTGCCAGCAGTTTTAACCCCGGCGGGGAGCTGTTTTTT,CASSFNPGGELFF
TRBJ1-4,few,TRBD1,TRBV6-6,TGTGCCAGCAGTCCCACAAGGGGGCCATTATCTAATGAAAAACTGTTTTTT,CASSPTRGPLSNEKLFF
TRBJ2-1,NA,TRBD2,TRBV19,TGTGCCAGTAGTGTAGGTAGCGGGGGGTCCAATGAGCAGTTCTTC,CASSVGSGGSNEQFF
TRBJ1-5,NA,TRBD1,TRBV19,TGTGCCAGTCTCCCCGACAGGGCAAGCAATCAGCCCCAGCATTTT,CASLPDRASNQPQHF
TRBJ1-3,NA,TRBD1,TRBV27,TGTGCCAGCAGTTTGAGGGGGCCCGGAAACACCATATATTTT,CASSLRGPGNTIYF
TRBJ2-5,NA,NA,TRBV19,TGTGCCAGTCGGCAACAGGGCCAAGAGACCCAGTACTTC,CASRQQGQETQYF
TRBJ1-2,NA,NA,TRBV9,TGTGCCAGCAGCGTAGCTGGCGGGTTGGGCTACACCTTC,CASSVAGGLGYTF
TRBJ2-5,NA,NA,TRBV5-4,TGTGCCAGCCCGCAAGGGGCGGGGGAGACCCAGTACTTC,CASPQGAGETQYF
TRBJ1-1,few,NA,TRBV30,TGTGCCTGGAGCCCATCACTGAAGTCTTTCTTT,CAWSPSLKSFF
TRBJ1-4,NA,TRBD1,TRBV7-7,TGTGCCAGCAGCTCAATCGACCGGGACAGCAATGAAAAACTGTTTTTT,CASSSIDRDSNEKLFF
TRBJ2-7,NA,TRBD2,TRBV11-3,TGTGCCAGCAGCCCGAGCGGGGACCTCTCCTACGAGCAGTACTTC,CASSPSGDLSYEQYF
TRBJ1-2,NA,NA,TRBV6-4,TGTGCCAGCAGTGAGACAGGAAGGTATGGCTACACCTTC,CASSETGRYGYTF
TRBJ1-6,NA,TRBD1,TRBV6-5,TGTGCCAGCAGGGGACAGGCCGTACCCCTCCACTTT,CASRGQAVPLHF
TRBJ1-2,NA,TRBD1,TRBV2,TGTGCCAGCAGAAGTACAGGGGGCTCTTATGGCTACACCTTC,CASRSTGGSYGYTF
TRBJ1-5,NA,TRBD1,TRBV3-1/TRBV3-2,TGTGCCAGCAGCCCCCGGCCCCGACAGGGGGAACAGCCCCAGCATTTT,CASSPRPRQGEQPQHF
TRBJ1-5,NA,NA,TRBV7-2,TGTGCCAGCAGCGTCCAGGGCCGCAGCACCCAGCATTTT,CASSVQGRSTQHF
TRBJ2-1,NA,TRBD2,TRBV7-8,TGTGCCAGCAGCCCCAGGACGGGGGGATACAATGAGCAGTTCTTC,CASSPRTGGYNEQFF
TRBJ2-1,NA,TRBD2,TRBV11-3,TGTGCCAGCAGTTCCACCGGGACTAGCTTTGGGGAGCAGTTCTTC,CASSSTGTSFGEQFF
TRBJ2-7,NA,TRBD2,TRBV6-6,TGTGCCAGCAGGACTAGCGGCTACGAGCAGTACTTC,CASRTSGYEQYF
TRBJ2-3,NA,TRBD2,TRBV4-1,TGCGCCAGCAGCCAAGAATCTCTAGCGGGGGCCGGCACAGATACGCAGTATTTT,CASSQESLAGAGTDTQYF
TRBJ1-3,NA,TRBD1,TRBV7-2,TGTGCCAGCAGCTTAGGCGCCGGGACAGGGGTGGACACCATATATTTT,CASSLGAGTGVDTIYF
TRBJ1-2,NA,NA,TRBV20-1,TGCAGTGCTAGAGTAGACAGTGGCTACACCTTC,CSARVDSGYTF
TRBJ1-1,NA,TRBD1,TRBV30,TGTGCCTGGAGCTCTACCTCGGGACAGGGGCCGGTGGGCGCTTTCTTT,CAWSSTSGQGPVGAFF
TRBJ1-3,NA,NA,TRBV5-6,TGTGCCAGCAGCTTGGGCAACAATGGAAACACCATATATTTT,CASSLGNNGNTIYF
TRBJ2-7,NA,NA,TRBV6-5,TGTGCCAGCAGTTACTCGAGGCAGGGAAACTACGAGCAGTACTTC,CASSYSRQGNYEQYF
TRBJ1-2,NA,NA,TRBV6-5,TGTGCCAGCAGTTACGGAGGGGTGGTCTATGGCTACACCTTC,CASSYGGVVYGYTF
TRBJ1-1,NA,NA,TRBV6-6,TGTGCCAGCAGTGAGCCTGGGCCATGGAACACTGAAGCTTTCTTT,CASSEPGPWNTEAFF
TRBJ2-5,NA,NA,TRBV3-1/TRBV3-2,TGTGCCAGCAGCCAAGGGGTAAGGGACGGGGGAAAAGAGACCCAGTACTTC,CASSQGVRDGGKETQYF
TRBJ2-5,NA,TRBD2,TRBV4-1,TGCGCCAGCAGCCCTAAGCTAAGCGGGGGTTACCAAGAGACCCAGTACTTC,CASSPKLSGGYQETQYF
TRBJ1-1,NA,NA,TRBV7-9,TGTGCCAGCAGCTTAAGGGGGAGGGACACTGAAGCTTTCTTT,CASSLRGRDTEAFF
TRBJ1-5,NA,NA,TRBV7-6,TGTGCCAGCAGCCGTATGTCAGGTTTGAATCAGCCCCAGCATTTT,CASSRMSGLNQPQHF
TRBJ2-1,NA,TRBD1,TRBV6-5,TGTGCCAGCGGCAAACAGGGGAGCTCCTACAATGAGCAGTTCTTC,CASGKQGSSYNEQFF
TRBJ1-1,NA,TRBD1,TRBV19,TGTGCCAGTAAGGGACAGGGGGCGCAGTGGACTGAAGCTTTCTTT,CASKGQGAQWTEAFF
TRBJ1-5,NA,NA,TRBV9,TGTGCCAGCAGCCTTACAGGGTCGCAGCCCCAGCATTTT,CASSLTGSQPQHF
TRBJ2-7,NA,TRBD1,TRBV7-8,TGTGCCAGCAGCTCTTACCGGACAGGGGATTACGAGCAGTACTTC,CASSSYRTGDYEQYF
TRBJ1-1,once,NA,TRBV27,TGTGCCAGCAGCAATAAGTTCAGAAACACTGAAGCTTTCTTT,CASSNKFRNTEAFF
TRBJ1-5,few,NA,TRBV5-1,TGCGCCAGCAGCCAGGGCGCGGGGCAGCCCCAGCATTTT,CASSQGAGQPQHF
TRBJ2-1,NA,NA,TRBV10-3,TGTGCCATCAGTGAGGAGGCGGGGGCAGATCAGTTCTTC,CAISEEAGADQFF
TRBJ1-1,NA,NA,TRBV6-2/TRBV6-3,TGTGCCAGCAGTTCTCGGAGGGGTGGTTCGAACACTGAAGCTTTCTTT,CASSSRRGGSNTEAFF
TRBJ2-1,NA,TRBD1,TRBV7-2,TGTGCCAGCAGCATTCAGGGGGCGTCCTACAATGAGCAGTTCTTC,CASSIQGASYNEQFF
TRBJ1-1,NA,NA,TRBV10-3,TGTGCCATCAGTGAGAACGCGGGAAACACTGAAGCTTTCTTT,CAISENAGNTEAFF
TRBJ1-3,NA,NA,TRBV6-1,TGTGCCAGCAGTGAATTCTCCACACGAAACACCATATATTTT,CASSEFSTRNTIYF
TRBJ2-2,NA,NA,TRBV7-6,TGTGCCAGCAGCACAGGGTCCGGGGAGCTGTTTTTT,CASSTGSGELFF